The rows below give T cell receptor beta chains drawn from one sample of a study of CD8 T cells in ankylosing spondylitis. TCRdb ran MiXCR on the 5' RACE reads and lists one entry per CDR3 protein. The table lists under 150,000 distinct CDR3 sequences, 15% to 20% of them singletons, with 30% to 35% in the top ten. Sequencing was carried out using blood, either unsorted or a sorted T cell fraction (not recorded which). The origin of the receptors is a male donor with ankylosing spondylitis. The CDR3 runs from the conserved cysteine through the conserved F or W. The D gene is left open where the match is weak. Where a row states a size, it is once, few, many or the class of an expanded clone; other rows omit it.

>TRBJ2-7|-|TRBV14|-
CASSQKWGPYEQYF
TGTGCCAGCAGTCAAAAATGGGGACCCTACGAGCAGTACTTC
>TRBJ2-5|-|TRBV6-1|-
CASSGFDRAETQYF
TGTGCCAGCAGTGGGTTCGACAGAGCGGAGACCCAGTACTTC
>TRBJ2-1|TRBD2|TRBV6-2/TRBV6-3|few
CASSGLAGTYNEQFF
TGTGCCAGCAGTGGACTAGCGGGAACCTACAATGAGCAGTTCTTC
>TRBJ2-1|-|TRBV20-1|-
CSAPSLGYNEQFF
TGCAGTGCTCCCTCGTTAGGCTACAATGAGCAGTTCTTC
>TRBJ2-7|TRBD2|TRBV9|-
CASSVAGGSLYEQYF
TGTGCCAGCAGCGTAGCAGGCGGGAGTCTATACGAGCAGTACTTC
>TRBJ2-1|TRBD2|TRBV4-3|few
CASPGRERFYNEQFF
TGCGCCAGCCCCGGGAGGGAGCGATTTTACAATGAGCAGTTCTTC
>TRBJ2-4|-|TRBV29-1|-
CSVEAPLKANNIQYF
TGCAGCGTTGAAGCTCCCCTTAAAGCCAATAACATTCAGTACTTC
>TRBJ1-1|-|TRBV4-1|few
CASSPPGQLNTEAFF
TGCGCCAGCAGCCCGCCGGGACAACTGAACACTGAAGCTTTCTTT
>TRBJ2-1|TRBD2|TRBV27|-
CASNGGGNEQFF
TGTGCCAGCAACGGGGGGGGAAATGAGCAGTTCTTC
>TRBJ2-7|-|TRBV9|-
CASSVGSGSSYEQYF
TGTGCCAGCAGCGTAGGTTCTGGAAGCTCCTACGAGCAGTACTTC
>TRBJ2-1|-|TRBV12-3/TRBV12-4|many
CASSFLGSGEQFF
TGTGCCAGCAGTTTTCTGGGATCGGGAGAGCAGTTCTTC
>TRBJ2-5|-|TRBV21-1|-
CASSKGSVAGVQETQYF
TGTGCCAGCAGCAAAGGGTCGGTAGCGGGGGTCCAAGAGACCCAGTACTTC
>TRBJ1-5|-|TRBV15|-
CATSRDPRAGNQPQHF
TGTGCCACCAGCAGAGATCCCAGGGCTGGCAATCAGCCCCAGCATTTT
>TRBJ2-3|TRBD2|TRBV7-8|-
CASSSHSGSGDTQYF
TGTGCCAGCAGCTCCCATAGCGGGAGTGGTGATACGCAGTATTTT
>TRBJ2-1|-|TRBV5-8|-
CASSLAPNNEQFF
TGTGCCAGCAGCTTGGCCCCAAACAATGAGCAGTTCTTC
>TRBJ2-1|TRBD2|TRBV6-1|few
CASSERGAGNEQFF
TGTGCCAGCAGTGAGCGGGGGGCTGGCAATGAGCAGTTCTTC
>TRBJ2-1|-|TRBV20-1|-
CSAREGPALPSYNEQFF
TGCAGTGCTAGAGAGGGACCCGCCCTCCCCTCCTACAATGAGCAGTTCTTC
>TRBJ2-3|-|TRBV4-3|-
CASSQEFTDTQYF
TGCGCCAGCAGCCAAGAATTCACAGATACGCAGTATTTT
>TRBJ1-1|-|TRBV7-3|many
CASSSQDRGHTEAFF
TGTGCCAGCAGCTCCCAGGACAGAGGGCACACTGAAGCTTTCTTT
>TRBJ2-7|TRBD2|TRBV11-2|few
CASSMGLYEQYF
TGTGCCAGCAGCATGGGACTATACGAGCAGTACTTC
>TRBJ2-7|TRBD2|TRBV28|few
CASSLGTSGSEQYF
TGTGCCAGCAGTCTGGGGACTAGCGGGAGCGAGCAGTACTTC
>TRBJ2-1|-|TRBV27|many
CASTPDTSSYNEQFF
TGTGCCAGCACCCCAGACACGAGCTCCTACAATGAGCAGTTCTTC
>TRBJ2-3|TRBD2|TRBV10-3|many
CAISSLKAGGWDTQYF
TGTGCCATCTCCTCCCTTAAAGCGGGAGGGTGGGATACGCAGTATTTT